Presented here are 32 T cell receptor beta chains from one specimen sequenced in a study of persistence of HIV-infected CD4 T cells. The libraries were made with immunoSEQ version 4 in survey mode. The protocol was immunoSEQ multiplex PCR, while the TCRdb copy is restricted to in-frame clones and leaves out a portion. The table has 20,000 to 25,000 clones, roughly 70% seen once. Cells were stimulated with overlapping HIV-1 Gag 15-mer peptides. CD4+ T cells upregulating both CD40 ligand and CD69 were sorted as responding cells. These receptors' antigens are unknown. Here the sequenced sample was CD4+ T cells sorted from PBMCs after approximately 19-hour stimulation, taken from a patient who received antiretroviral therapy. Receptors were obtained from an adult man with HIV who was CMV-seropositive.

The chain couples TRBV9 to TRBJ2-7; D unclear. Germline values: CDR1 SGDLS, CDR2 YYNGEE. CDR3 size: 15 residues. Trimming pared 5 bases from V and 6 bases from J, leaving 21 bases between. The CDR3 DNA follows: TGTGCCAGCAGTAAAAACACGGGTAGGGTTGGCGAGCAGTACTTC. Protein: CASSKNTGRVGEQYF. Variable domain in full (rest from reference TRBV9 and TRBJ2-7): DSGVTQTPKHLITATGQRVTLRCSPRSGDLSVYWYQQSLDQGLQFLIQYYNGEERAKGNILERFSAQQFPDLHSELNLSSLELGDSALYFCASSKNTGRVGEQYFGPGTRLTVT.

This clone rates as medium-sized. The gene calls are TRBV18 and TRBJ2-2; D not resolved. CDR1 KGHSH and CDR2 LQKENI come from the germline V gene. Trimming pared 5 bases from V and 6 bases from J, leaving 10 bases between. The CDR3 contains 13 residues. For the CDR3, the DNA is TGTGCCAGCTCAGCGACTTGGCCCGGGGAGCTGTTTTTT. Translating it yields CASSATWPGELFF.

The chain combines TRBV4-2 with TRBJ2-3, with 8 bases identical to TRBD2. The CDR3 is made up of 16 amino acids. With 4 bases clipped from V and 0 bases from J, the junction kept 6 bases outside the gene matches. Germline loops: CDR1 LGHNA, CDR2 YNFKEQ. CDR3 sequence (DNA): TGTGCCAGCAGCCTCCACCAGCGGGGGAGCACAGATACGCAGTATTTT. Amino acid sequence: CASSLHQRGSTDTQYF.

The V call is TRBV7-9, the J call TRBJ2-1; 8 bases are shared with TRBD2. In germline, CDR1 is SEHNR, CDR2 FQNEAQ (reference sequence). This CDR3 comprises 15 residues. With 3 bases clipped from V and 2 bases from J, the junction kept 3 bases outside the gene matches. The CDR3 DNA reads TGTGCCAGCAGCTTCGGGGGGGCCGCCTACAATGAGCAGTTCTTC. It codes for CASSFGGAAYNEQFF. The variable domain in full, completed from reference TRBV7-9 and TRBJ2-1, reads DTGVSQNPRHKITKRGQNVTFRCDPISEHNRLYWYRQTLGQGPEFLTYFQNEAQLEKSRLLSDRFSAERPKGSFSTLEIQRTEQGDSAMYLCASSFGGAAYNEQFFGPGTRLTVL.

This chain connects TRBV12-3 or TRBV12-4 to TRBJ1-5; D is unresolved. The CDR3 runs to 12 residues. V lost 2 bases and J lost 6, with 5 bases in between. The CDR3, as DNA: TGTGCCAGCAGTTTACAAGGTCAGCCCCAGCATTTT. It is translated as CASSLQGQPQHF.

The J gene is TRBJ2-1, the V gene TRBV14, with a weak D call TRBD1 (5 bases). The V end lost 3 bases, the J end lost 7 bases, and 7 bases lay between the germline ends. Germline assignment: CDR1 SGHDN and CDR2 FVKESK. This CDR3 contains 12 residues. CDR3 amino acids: CASSQAGNEQFF. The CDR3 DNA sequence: TGTGCCAGCAGCCAGGCAGGGAATGAGCAGTTCTTC. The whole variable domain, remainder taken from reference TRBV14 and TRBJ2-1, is EAGVTQFPSHSVIEKGQTVTLRCDPISGHDNLYWYRRVMGKEIKFLLHFVKESKQDESGMPNNRFLAERTGGTYSTLKVQPAELEDSGVYFCASSQAGNEQFFGPGTRLTVL.

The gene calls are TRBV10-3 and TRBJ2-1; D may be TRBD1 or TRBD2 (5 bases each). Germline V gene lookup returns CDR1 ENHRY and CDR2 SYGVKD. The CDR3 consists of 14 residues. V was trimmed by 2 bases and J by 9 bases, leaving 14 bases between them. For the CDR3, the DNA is TGTGCCATCAGTGAGGGGGGTAGTATAAGTGAGCAGTTCTTC. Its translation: CAISEGGSISEQFF.

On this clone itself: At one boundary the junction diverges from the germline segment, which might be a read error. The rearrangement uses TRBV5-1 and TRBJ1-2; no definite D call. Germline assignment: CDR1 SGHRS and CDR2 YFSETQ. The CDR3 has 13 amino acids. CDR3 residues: CASGFDSNYGYTF. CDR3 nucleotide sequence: TGCGCCAGCGGCTTTGACTCTAACTATGGCTACACCTTC.

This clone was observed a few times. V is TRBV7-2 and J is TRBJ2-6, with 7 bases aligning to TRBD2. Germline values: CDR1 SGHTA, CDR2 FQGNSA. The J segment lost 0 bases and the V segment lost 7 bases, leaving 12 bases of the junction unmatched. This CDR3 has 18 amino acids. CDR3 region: CASIPPGLQNSGANVLTF. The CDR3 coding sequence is TGTGCCAGCATCCCACCGGGACTACAAAACTCTGGGGCCAACGTCCTGACTTTC.

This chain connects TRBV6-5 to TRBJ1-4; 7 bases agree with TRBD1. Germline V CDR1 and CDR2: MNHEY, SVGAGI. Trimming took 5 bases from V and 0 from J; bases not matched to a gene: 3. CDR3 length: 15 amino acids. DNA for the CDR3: TGTGCCAGCAGTCAGGGGGGTGCAACTAATGAAAAACTGTTTTTT. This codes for CASSQGGATNEKLFF.

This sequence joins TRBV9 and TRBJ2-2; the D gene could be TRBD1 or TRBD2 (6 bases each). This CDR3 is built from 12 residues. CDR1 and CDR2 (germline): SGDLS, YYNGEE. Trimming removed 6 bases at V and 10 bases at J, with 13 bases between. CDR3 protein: CASNKRGEELFF. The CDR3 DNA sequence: TGTGCCAGCAACAAGAGGGGGGAGGAGCTGTTTTTT.

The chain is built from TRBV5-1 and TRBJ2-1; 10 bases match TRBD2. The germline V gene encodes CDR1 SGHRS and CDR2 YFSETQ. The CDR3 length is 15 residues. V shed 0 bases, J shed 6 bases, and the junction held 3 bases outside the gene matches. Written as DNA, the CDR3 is TGCGCCAGCAGCTTGGTTCTAGCGGGGGCCAATGAGCAGTTCTTC. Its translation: CASSLVLAGANEQFF.

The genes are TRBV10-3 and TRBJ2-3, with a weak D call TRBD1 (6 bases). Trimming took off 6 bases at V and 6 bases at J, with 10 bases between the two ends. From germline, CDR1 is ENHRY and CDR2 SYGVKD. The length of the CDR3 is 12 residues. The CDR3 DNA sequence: TGTGCCATCAGGGACAGAAGGGATACGCAGTATTTT. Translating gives CAIRDRRDTQYF.

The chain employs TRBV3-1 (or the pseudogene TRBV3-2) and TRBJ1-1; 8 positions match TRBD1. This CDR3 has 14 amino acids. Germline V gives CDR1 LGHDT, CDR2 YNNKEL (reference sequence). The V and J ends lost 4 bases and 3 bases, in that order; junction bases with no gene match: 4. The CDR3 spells CASSPGGADTEAFF. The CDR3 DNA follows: TGTGCCAGCAGCCCAGGGGGCGCGGACACTGAAGCTTTCTTT.

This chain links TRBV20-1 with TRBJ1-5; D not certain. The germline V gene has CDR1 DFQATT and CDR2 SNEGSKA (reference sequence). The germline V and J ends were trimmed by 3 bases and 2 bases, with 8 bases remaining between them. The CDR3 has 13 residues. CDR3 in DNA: TGCAGTGCTAGTCTACAGCGCAATCAGCCCCAGCATTTT. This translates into CSASLQRNQPQHF.

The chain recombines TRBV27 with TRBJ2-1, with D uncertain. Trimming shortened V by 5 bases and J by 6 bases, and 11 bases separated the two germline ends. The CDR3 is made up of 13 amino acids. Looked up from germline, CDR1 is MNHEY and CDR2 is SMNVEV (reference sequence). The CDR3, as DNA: TGTGCCAGCAGTACCTACCCTCCCAATGAGCAGTTCTTC. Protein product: CASSTYPPNEQFF.

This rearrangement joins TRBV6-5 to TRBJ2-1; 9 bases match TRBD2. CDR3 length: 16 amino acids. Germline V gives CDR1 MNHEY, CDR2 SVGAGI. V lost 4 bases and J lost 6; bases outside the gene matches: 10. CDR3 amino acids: CASSSPERGASNEQFF. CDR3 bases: TGTGCCAGCAGTTCCCCGGAGCGGGGGGCCAGCAATGAGCAGTTCTTC.

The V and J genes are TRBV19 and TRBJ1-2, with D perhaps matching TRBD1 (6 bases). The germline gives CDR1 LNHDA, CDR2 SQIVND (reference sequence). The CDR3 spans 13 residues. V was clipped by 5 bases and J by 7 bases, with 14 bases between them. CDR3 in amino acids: CASSATGIFGYTF. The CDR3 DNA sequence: TGTGCCAGTAGTGCTACAGGGATTTTTGGCTACACCTTC.

CDR3 in DNA: TGTGCCAGCCTTAGGGACAGGAACACCGGGGAGCTGTTTTTT. This translates into CASLRDRNTGELFF. The chain combines TRBV28 with TRBJ2-2, with TRBD1 matching over 7 bases. Germline assignment: CDR1 MDHEN and CDR2 SYDVKM. The J segment lost 1 base and the V segment lost 8 bases, leaving 4 bases of the junction unmatched. This CDR3 is built from 14 residues.

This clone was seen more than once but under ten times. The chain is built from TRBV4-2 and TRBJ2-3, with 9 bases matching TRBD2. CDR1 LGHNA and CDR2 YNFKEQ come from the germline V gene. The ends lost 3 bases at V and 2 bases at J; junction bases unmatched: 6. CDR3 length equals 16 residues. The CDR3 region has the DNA TGTGCCAGCAGCCACTATCAGCGGGGGGACACAGATACGCAGTATTTT. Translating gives CASSHYQRGDTDTQYF.

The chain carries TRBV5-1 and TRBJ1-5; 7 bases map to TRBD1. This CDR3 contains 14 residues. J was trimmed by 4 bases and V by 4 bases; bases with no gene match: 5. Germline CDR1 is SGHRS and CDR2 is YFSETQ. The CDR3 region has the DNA TGCGCCAGCAGCCTCGGGACAGTTAATCAGCCCCAGCATTTT. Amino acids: CASSLGTVNQPQHF. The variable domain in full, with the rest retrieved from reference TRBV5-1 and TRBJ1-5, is KAGVTQTPRYLIKTRGQQVTLSCSPISGHRSVSWYQQTPGQGLQFLFEYFSETQRNKGNFPGRFSGRQFSNSRSEMNVSTLELGDSALYLCASSLGTVNQPQHFGDGTRLSIL.

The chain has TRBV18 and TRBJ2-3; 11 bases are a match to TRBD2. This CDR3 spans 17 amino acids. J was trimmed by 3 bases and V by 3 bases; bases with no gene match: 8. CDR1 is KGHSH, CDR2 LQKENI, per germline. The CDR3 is CASSPLLAGANTDTQYF. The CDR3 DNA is TGTGCCAGCTCACCGTTACTAGCGGGGGCCAATACAGATACGCAGTATTTT. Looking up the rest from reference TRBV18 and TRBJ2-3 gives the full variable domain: NAGVMQNPRHLVRRRGQEARLRCSPMKGHSHVYWYRQLPEEGLKFMVYLQKENIIDESGMPKERFSAEFPKEGPSILRIQQVVRGDSAAYFCASSPLLAGANTDTQYFGPGTRLTVL.

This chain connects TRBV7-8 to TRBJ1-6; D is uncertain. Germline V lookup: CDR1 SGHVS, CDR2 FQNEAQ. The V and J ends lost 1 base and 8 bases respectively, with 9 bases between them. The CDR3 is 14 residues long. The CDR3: CASSLGGLDSPLHF. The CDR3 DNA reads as TGTGCCAGCAGCTTAGGAGGGCTTGATTCACCCCTCCACTTT.

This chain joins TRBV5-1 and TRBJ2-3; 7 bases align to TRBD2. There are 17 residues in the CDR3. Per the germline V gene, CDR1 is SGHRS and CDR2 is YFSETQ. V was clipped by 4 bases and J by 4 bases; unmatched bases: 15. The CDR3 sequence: CASSPRDLRESPDTQYF. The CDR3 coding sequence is TGCGCCAGCAGCCCGAGAGACCTGCGGGAGTCCCCAGATACGCAGTATTTT. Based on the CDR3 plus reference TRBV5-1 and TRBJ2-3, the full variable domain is KAGVTQTPRYLIKTRGQQVTLSCSPISGHRSVSWYQQTPGQGLQFLFEYFSETQRNKGNFPGRFSGRQFSNSRSEMNVSTLELGDSALYLCASSPRDLRESPDTQYFGPGTRLTVL.

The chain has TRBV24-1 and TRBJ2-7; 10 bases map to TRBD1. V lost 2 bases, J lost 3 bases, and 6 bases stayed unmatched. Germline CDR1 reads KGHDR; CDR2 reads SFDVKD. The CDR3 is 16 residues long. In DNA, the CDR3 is TGTGCCACCAGTGATTCGGGACAGGGGAACCTCTACGAGCAGTACTTC. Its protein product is CATSDSGQGNLYEQYF.

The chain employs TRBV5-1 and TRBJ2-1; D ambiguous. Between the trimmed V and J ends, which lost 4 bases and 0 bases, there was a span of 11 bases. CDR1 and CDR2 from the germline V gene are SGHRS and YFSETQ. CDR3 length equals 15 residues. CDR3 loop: CASSPATSSYNEQFF. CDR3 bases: TGCGCCAGCAGCCCCGCAACCAGCTCCTACAATGAGCAGTTCTTC. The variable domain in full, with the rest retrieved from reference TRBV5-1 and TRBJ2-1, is KAGVTQTPRYLIKTRGQQVTLSCSPISGHRSVSWYQQTPGQGLQFLFEYFSETQRNKGNFPGRFSGRQFSNSRSEMNVSTLELGDSALYLCASSPATSSYNEQFFGPGTRLTVL.

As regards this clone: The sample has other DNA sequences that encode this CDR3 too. The CDR3: CASSRQGGYEQYF. The CDR3 DNA reads TGTGCCAGCAGTAGACAGGGGGGCTACGAGCAGTACTTC. The chain links TRBV7-9 to TRBJ2-7; 9 nucleotides align to TRBD1. CDR3 size: 13 residues. Losses at the gene ends were 6 bases for V and 3 bases for J; bases not matched to a gene: 3. The V gene's germline CDR1 is SEHNR and CDR2 FQNEAQ (reference sequence).

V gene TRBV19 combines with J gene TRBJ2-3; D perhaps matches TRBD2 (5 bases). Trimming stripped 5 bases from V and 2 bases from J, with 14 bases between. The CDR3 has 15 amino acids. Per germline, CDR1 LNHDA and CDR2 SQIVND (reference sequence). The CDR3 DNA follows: TGTGCCAGTAGTCCGAGGGTTACTGACACAGATACGCAGTATTTT. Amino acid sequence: CASSPRVTDTDTQYF.

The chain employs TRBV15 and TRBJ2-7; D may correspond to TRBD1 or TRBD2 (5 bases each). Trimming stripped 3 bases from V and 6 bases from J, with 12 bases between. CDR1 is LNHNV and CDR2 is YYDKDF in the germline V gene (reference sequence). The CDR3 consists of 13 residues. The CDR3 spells CATSSQGPGEQYF. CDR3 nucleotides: TGTGCCACCAGCAGTCAGGGACCGGGCGAGCAGTACTTC. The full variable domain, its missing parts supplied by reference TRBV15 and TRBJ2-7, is DAMVIQNPRYQVTQFGKPVTLSCSQTLNHNVMYWYQQKSSQAPKLLFHYYDKDFNNEADTPDNFQSRRPNTSFCFLDIRSPGLGDTAMYLCATSSQGPGEQYFGPGTRLTVT.

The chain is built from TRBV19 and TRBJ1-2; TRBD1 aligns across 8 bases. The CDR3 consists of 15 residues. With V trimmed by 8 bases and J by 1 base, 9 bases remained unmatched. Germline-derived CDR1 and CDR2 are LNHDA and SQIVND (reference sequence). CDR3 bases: TGTGCCAGTGGGTTTCGGGACAGGCATAACTATGGCTACACCTTC. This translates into CASGFRDRHNYGYTF.

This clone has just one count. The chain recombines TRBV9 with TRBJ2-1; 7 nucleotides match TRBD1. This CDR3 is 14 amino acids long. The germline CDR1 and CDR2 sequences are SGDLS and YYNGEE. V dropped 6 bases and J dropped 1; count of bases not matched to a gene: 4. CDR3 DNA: TGTGCCAGCACAGGGGACAGTTCCTACAATGAGCAGTTCTTC. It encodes CASTGDSSYNEQFF.

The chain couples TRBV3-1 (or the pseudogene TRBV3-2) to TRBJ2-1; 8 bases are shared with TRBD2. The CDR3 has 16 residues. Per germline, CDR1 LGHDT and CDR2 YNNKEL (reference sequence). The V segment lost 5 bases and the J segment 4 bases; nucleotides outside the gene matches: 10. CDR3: CASSDDSERGYNEQFF. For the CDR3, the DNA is TGTGCCAGCAGCGACGATAGCGAGCGGGGGTACAATGAGCAGTTCTTC.